A single T cell receptor (beta chain) is shown here with its context. The antigen it binds to is not known. No base quality information exists; no much larger clone differs at one position. The sample belongs to a study of post-analysis software for immune sequencing data (dated by TCRdb to 2014 to 2015). At the level of the whole study: Disease courses on record covered relapsing-remitting, secondary progressive and progressive-relapsing multiple sclerosis, though some patients had no subtype annotation. A subset of samples was prepared in parallel using single-end sample barcoding, then pooled and co-amplified after Illumina adapter ligation. The multiple sclerosis patient repertoires were compared with approximately 11 previously published healthy control repertoires from donors aged about 6 to 26 years.

Here is what the overall study found, with its caveats: Normalized Chao1 diversity was significantly lower in multiple sclerosis patients than controls, suggesting substantial peripheral T-cell clonal expansion. The control group was slightly older than the multiple sclerosis patient group. A few TRBV segments, including TRBV5-6, TRBV5-1 and TRBV20-1, were significantly more frequent in patients than controls. Direct clustering with F measure showed strong co-clustering of samples prepared in the same batch, prompting a batch-effect correction.

TCR beta repertoires were profiled from peripheral blood of roughly 13 young patients with multiple sclerosis to demonstrate the VDJtools post-analysis software. The multiple sclerosis patients were children and adolescents between 6 and 15 years of age. The library was prepared using PCR. This sample was sequenced with an Illumina HiSeq 2500. To reduce PCR and sequencing biases, unique molecular identifiers were incorporated into the TCR beta cDNA libraries. Every 1 to 10 million input T cells yielded approximately 500,000 cDNA molecules, meaning each molecule approximated one T cell. The same protocol used for the earlier healthy control dataset was applied to prepare and sequence the patient libraries. Samples belonging to the same batch were prepared together, multiplexed and sequenced on a shared HiSeq lane. On the authors' methods: MIGEC was used to process the raw barcoded reads, and molecular identifier groups with only a single read were discarded before consensus assembly and CDR3 extraction. Clonotype tables were post-analysed with VDJtools, and diversity was normalized by down-sampling all datasets to the smallest sample size. To correct batch-related cross-sample contamination, repertoire overlap clustering matched CDR3 amino acid sequences but not nucleotide sequences. In TCRdb, the public reads were trimmed at Q25 with fastp and aligned with MiXCR, with productive beta chains retained. Each record represents a unique CDR3 protein, reported with the most common genes and DNA among its rows. The V and J calls reflect TCRdb's pipeline rather than the authors' work. In this sample the table shows about 820,000 distinct CDR3 sequences, about 50% of which occur a single time. In total, the top ten clones hold approximately 4.2% of the sample.

The junction shows trimming of 1 base on V and 6 bases on J, and the gene matches do not reach 6 bases of it. Measured from the cysteine to the phenylalanine, the CDR3 is 15 residues long. Of all the DNA, just the CDR3 is kept, 45 bases in frame from base 1. This chain is built from TRBV12-3 or TRBV12-4 and TRBJ2-7; 10 of the junction bases match TRBD2. The sequencing sample was made of blood. The TCR sequence derives from a girl aged 5-17 years with multiple sclerosis. The CDR3 protein is CASSLVSSGGIEQYF. In nucleotide form, the sequence is TGTGCCAGCAGTTTAGTGTCTAGCGGGGGAATCGAGCAGTACTTC.